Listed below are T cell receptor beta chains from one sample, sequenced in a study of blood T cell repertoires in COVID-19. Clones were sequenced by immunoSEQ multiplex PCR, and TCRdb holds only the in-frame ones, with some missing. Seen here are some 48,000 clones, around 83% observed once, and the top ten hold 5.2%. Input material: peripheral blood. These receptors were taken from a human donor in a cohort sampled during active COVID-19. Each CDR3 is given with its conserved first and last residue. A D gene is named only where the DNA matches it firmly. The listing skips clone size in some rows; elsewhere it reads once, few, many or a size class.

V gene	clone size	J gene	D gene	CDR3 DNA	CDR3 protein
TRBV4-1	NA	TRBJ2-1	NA	TGCGCCAGCAGCCAAGAGGCCAGTCGGAGCTCCTACAATGAGCAGTTCTTC	CASSQEASRSSYNEQFF
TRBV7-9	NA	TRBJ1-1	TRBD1	TGTGCCAGCAGCTTAGACAGGGGGCCGGGGAACACTGAAGCTTTCTTT	CASSLDRGPGNTEAFF
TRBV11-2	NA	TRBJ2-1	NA	TGTGCCAGCAGCTCCCCTAGGGGTTCCTACAATGAGCAGTTCTTC	CASSSPRGSYNEQFF
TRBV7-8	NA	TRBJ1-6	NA	TGTGCCAGCAGCTTAGAAGTATCGGGTTCACCCCTCCACTTT	CASSLEVSGSPLHF
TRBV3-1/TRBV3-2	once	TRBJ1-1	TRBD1	TGTGCCAGCAGCCAACGTGGACAGGGGATGACTGAAGCTTTCTTT	CASSQRGQGMTEAFF
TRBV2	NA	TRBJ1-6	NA	TGTGCCAGCAGGTACGAGAAAGCACCCCTCCACTTT	CASRYEKAPLHF
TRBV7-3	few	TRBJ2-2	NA	TGTGCCAGCAGCAAGTCCGGGCCCCGAGGGACCGGGGAGCTGTTTTTT	CASSKSGPRGTGELFF
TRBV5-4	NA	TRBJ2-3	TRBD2	TGTGCCAGCAGCACCCGGACTAGCGTTGGGGATACGCAGTATTTT	CASSTRTSVGDTQYF
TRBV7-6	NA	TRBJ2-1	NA	TGTGCCAGCAGCTCCGCTCAGGGTGGGGGCACAATTATTACCTACAATGAGCAGTTCTTC	CASSSAQGGGTIITYNEQFF
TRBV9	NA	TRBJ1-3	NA	TGTGCCAGCAGCGTAGAGATCAGGGCGGACTCTGGAAACACCATATATTTT	CASSVEIRADSGNTIYF
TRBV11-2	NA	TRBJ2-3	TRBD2	TGTGCCAGCAGTCCATATACTAGCGGGGGGCGGTCAGATACGCAGTATTTT	CASSPYTSGGRSDTQYF
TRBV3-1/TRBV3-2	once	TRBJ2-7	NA	TGTGCCAGCAGCCAAAGTGAGGTCCTACGGGAGCAGTACTTC	CASSQSEVLREQYF
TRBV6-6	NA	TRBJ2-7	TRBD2	TGTGCCAGCAGTTCGCTGACTAGCGGGGGGGCGTGGCAGTACTTC	CASSSLTSGGAWQYF
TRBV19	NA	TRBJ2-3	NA	TGTGCCAGTAGTATTCTGAAGGGGCAGCCCACAGATACGCAGTATTTT	CASSILKGQPTDTQYF
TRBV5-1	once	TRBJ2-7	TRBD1	TGCGCCAGCAGTATGGGACAGGGCCTACGGGAGCAGTACTTC	CASSMGQGLREQYF
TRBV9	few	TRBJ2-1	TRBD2	TGTGCCAGCAGCGTAGGGCTAGCGGTTATTTATGAGCAGTTCTTC	CASSVGLAVIYEQFF
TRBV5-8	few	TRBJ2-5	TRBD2	TGTGCCAGCAGCATACTAGCGGGGGTGATAATGGGGACCCAGTACTTC	CASSILAGVIMGTQYF
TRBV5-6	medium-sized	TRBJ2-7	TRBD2	TGTGCCAGCAACTACGGGGGGGAGCAGTACTTC	CASNYGGEQYF
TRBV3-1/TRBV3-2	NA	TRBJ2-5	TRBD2	TGTGCCAGCAGCCCTCTTTTTAGCGGGGTCCTACAAGAGACCCAGTACTTC	CASSPLFSGVLQETQYF
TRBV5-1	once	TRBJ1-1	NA	TGCGCCAGCAGCTTTTCCAGGGCGAAGGACGAAGCTTTCTTT	CASSFSRAKDEAFF
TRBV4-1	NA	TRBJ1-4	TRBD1	TGCGCCAGCAGCCTTACGATAACAGGGGTATCTGAAAAACTGTTTTTT	CASSLTITGVSEKLFF
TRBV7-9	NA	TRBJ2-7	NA	TGTGCCAGCAGCTTAGTGTCCCCATCCGCGCGCGAGCAGTACTTC	CASSLVSPSAREQYF
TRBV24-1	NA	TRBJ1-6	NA	TGTGCCACCAGTGATTTCAGACAGAATTCACCCCTCCACTTT	CATSDFRQNSPLHF
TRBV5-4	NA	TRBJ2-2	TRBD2	TGTGCCAGCAGCAAGAACGGGGGGGCCGGGGAGCTGTTTTTT	CASSKNGGAGELFF
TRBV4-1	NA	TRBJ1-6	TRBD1	TGCGCCAGCAGCTCCCAAACCTTGACAGGGAGGAATTCACCCCTCCACTTT	CASSSQTLTGRNSPLHF
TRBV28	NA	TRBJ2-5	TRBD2	TGTGCCAGCAGTTCCGCGGGGGGGCACCAAGAGACCCAGTACTTC	CASSSAGGHQETQYF
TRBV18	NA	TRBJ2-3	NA	TGTGCCAGCTCACCAGCGGGAGATACGCAGTATTTT	CASSPAGDTQYF
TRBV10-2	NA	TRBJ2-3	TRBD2	TGCGCCAGCAGAAAAGACCTAGCGGGGGGGCCTTGGACAGATACGCAGTATTTT	CASRKDLAGGPWTDTQYF
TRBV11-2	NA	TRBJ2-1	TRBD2	TGTGCCAGCAGCTTCGGGGGGGGTGGCGATGAGCAGTTCTTC	CASSFGGGGDEQFF
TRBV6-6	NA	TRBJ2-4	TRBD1	TGTGCCAGCAGTGGAAGGACAGGGGCGGACATTCAGTACTTC	CASSGRTGADIQYF
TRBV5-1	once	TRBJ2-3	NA	TGCGCCACCACTATAGACCAACCCACAGATACGCAGTATTTT	CATTIDQPTDTQYF
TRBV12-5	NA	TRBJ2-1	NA	TGTGCTAGTGGTTTGGAGCATGAGCAGTTCTTC	CASGLEHEQFF
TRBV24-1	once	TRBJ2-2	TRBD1	TGTGCCATCGGACAGGAGATCACCGGGGAGCTGTTTTTT	CAIGQEITGELFF
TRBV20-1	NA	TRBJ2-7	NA	TGCAGTGCTAGTGGGACACTCTCCTACGAGCAGTACTTC	CSASGTLSYEQYF
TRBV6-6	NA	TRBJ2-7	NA	TGTGCCAGCATCCCAGGGGCCCCAAGAGAGCAGTACTTC	CASIPGAPREQYF
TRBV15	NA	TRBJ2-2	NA	TGTGCCACCAGCAGGCGCACCGCGAACACCGGGGAGCTGTTTTTT	CATSRRTANTGELFF
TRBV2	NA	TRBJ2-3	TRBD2	TGTGCCAGCAGCCGGGACTACGTAGGGTCAGATACGCAGTATTTT	CASSRDYVGSDTQYF
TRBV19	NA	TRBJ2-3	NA	TGTGCCAGTAGTATGACGGGAGAGGTGGATACGCAGTATTTT	CASSMTGEVDTQYF
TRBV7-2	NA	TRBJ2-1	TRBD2	TGTGCCAGCAGCTTCCTAGCGGGGGGGCCGGGGAATGAGCAGTTCTTC	CASSFLAGGPGNEQFF
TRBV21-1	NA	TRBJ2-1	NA	TGTGCCAGCAGCAAAAATCCCTTCGTTGACAACTCCTACAATGAGCAGTTCTTC	CASSKNPFVDNSYNEQFF
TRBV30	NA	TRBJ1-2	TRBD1	TGTGCCTGGAGTCCTCCCACCACAGGGGTGATCTATGGCTACACCTTC	CAWSPPTTGVIYGYTF
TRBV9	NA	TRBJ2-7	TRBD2	TGTGCCAGCAGCGTAACGGGACTAGCGACGTACGAGCAGTACTTC	CASSVTGLATYEQYF
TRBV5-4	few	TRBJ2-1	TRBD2	TGTGCCAGCAGCTTACTAGCGGGGGGTAGGCGGAATGAGCAGTTCTTC	CASSLLAGGRRNEQFF
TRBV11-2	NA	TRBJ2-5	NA	TGTGCCAGCAGCTCCATACCAGGGGAAGTGGATCAAGAGACCCAGTACTTC	CASSSIPGEVDQETQYF
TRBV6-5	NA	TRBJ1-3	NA	TGTGCCAGCTCCCTCCAGGAACGCTTGGGCACCATATATTTT	CASSLQERLGTIYF
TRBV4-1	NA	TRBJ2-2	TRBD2	TGCGCCAGCACTAGCGGACACTACACCGGGGAGCTGTTTTTT	CASTSGHYTGELFF
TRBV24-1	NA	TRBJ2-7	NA	TGTGCCACCAGTGACCCGGGACACCAATACGAGCAGTACTTC	CATSDPGHQYEQYF
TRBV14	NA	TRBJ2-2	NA	TGTGCATCGGGGTTTGGGGCCGGGGAGCTGTTTTTT	CASGFGAGELFF